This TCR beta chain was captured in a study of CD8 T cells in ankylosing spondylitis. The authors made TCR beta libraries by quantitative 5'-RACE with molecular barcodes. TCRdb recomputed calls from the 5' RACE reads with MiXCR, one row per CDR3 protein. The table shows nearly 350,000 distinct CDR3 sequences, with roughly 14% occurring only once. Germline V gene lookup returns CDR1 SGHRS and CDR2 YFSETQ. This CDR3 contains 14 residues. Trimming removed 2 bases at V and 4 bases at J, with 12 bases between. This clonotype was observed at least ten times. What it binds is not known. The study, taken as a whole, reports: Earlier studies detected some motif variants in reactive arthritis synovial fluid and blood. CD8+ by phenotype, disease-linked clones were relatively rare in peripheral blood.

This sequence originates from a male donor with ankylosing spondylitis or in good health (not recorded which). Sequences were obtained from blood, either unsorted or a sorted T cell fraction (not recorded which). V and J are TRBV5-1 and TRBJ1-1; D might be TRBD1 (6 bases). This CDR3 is CASSLSVGATEAFF. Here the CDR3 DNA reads TGCGCCAGCAGCTTATCTGTGGGGGCCACTGAAGCTTTCTTT.